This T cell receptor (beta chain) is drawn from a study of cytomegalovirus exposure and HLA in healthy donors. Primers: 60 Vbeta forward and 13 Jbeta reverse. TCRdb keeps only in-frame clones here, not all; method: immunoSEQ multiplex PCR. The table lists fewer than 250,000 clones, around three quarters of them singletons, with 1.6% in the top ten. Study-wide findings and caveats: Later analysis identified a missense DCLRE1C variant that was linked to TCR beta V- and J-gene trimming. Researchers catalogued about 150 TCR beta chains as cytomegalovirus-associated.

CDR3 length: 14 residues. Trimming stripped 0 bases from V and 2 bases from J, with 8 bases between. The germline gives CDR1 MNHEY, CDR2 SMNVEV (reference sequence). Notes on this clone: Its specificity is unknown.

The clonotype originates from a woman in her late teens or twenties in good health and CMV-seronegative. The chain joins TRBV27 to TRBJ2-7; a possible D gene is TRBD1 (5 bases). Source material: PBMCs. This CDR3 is CASSLSSGPYEQYF. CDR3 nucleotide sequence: TGTGCCAGCAGTTTATCGTCAGGGCCCTACGAGCAGTACTTC.